Shown below are 11 T cell receptor beta chains from a single sample sequenced in a study of blood T cell repertoires in COVID-19. Clones were read by immunoSEQ multiplex PCR, and TCRdb kept only the in-frame ones, dropping some. The sample has 150,000 or so clones, approximately 81% seen once. The sequenced sample was PBMCs or T cells enriched from blood (not recorded which). The receptors here all came from a woman in her fifties or sixties who had recovered from COVID-19.

The CDR3 region has the DNA TGTGCCAGCACCCGACAGATCTCCTACGAGCAGTACTTC. Protein product: CASTRQISYEQYF. This chain links TRBV28 with TRBJ2-7; TRBD1 might be the D (5 bases). The germline CDR1 and CDR2 sequences are MDHEN and SYDVKM. V was clipped by 7 bases and J by 0 bases, with 10 bases between them. This CDR3 has 13 amino acids.

This chain joins TRBV28 and TRBJ2-7, with 14 bases matching TRBD2. Germline V gene sequence: CDR1 MDHEN, CDR2 SYDVKM. This CDR3 comprises 16 residues. The ends lost 3 bases at V and 1 base at J; junction bases unmatched: 2. For the CDR3, the DNA is TGTGCCAGCAGTTTGGGGACTAGCGGGAGATCCTACGAGCAGTACTTC. Protein: CASSLGTSGRSYEQYF.

The chain uses TRBV3-1 (or the pseudogene TRBV3-2) and TRBJ1-6, with D hard to call. From germline, CDR1 is LGHDT and CDR2 YNNKEL (reference sequence). V gave up 4 bases and J gave up 7 bases, with 11 bases separating them. The length of the CDR3 is 14 residues. CDR3 protein: CASSRAVGNSPLHF. In nucleotides, the CDR3 is TGTGCCAGCAGCCGGGCAGTTGGGAATTCACCCCTCCACTTT.

This chain links TRBV28 with TRBJ1-6, with 7 bases matching TRBD1. Germline CDR1 MDHEN, CDR2 SYDVKM. V lost 2 bases and J lost 7; bases outside the gene matches: 5. The CDR3 is made up of 15 amino acids. CDR3 DNA sequence: TGTGCCAGCAGTTTAGGGGGGACAGTGAATTCACCCCTCCACTTT. Translated: CASSLGGTVNSPLHF.

This clone was found once. The chain recombines TRBV7-9 with TRBJ2-1; tentatively, D is TRBD2 (5 bases). The V end was cut by 3 bases, the J end by 0 bases, with 6 bases between. The CDR3 is made up of 14 amino acids. Germline V gene lookup returns CDR1 SEHNR and CDR2 FQNEAQ (reference sequence). The chain's CDR3 is CASSLDSSYNEQFF. The CDR3 nucleotides are TGTGCCAGCAGCTTGGACTCCTCCTACAATGAGCAGTTCTTC.

This chain joins TRBV6-5 and TRBJ2-1, with unresolved D. The V gene's germline CDR1 is MNHEY and CDR2 SVGAGI. The germline V and J ends were trimmed by 4 bases and 2 bases, with 6 bases remaining between them. The CDR3 has 13 amino acids. This CDR3 is CASSLDTYNEQFF. The DNA of the CDR3 is TGTGCCAGCAGTTTAGACACCTACAATGAGCAGTTCTTC.

The chain joins TRBV2 to TRBJ2-7; tentatively, D is TRBD2 (5 bases). Germline CDR1 reads SNHLY; CDR2 reads FYNNEI. The V end lost 1 base, the J end lost 8 bases, and 6 bases lay between the germline ends. The CDR3 covers 11 residues. In DNA form, the CDR3 reads TGTGCCAGCAGTGAAGTCGGGAAGCAGTACTTC. Amino acid sequence: CASSEVGKQYF.

This chain links TRBV10-2 with TRBJ1-2; tentatively, D is TRBD1 (6 bases). Germline values: CDR1 WSHSY, CDR2 SAAADI. The CDR3 has 15 amino acids. The V and J ends lost 3 bases and 8 bases respectively, with 19 bases between them. CDR3 sequence reads: CASSDPKPGQYGYTF. The CDR3 DNA reads TGCGCCAGCAGTGACCCAAAACCAGGACAGTACGGCTACACCTTC.

In this sample, this clone turned up a few times. The chain links TRBV3-1 (or the pseudogene TRBV3-2) to TRBJ1-6; D perhaps matches TRBD1 (5 bases). CDR1 LGHDT and CDR2 YNNKEL come from the germline V gene (reference sequence). This CDR3 comprises 15 residues. With 2 bases removed from V and 6 bases from J, the gap between germline ends came to 11 bases. CDR3 sequence reads: CASSQWVGVNSPLHF. In DNA, the CDR3 is TGTGCCAGCAGCCAATGGGTAGGGGTTAATTCACCCCTCCACTTT.

The chain is built from TRBV4-3 and TRBJ1-1, with D uncertain. Trimming removed 0 bases from V and 5 bases from J, with 16 bases in between. CDR1 is LGHNA, CDR2 YSLEER, per germline. CDR3 length equals 16 residues. The CDR3 loop is CASSQEAYGRGTEAFF. The CDR3 DNA reads TGCGCCAGCAGCCAAGAGGCCTATGGCCGAGGGACTGAAGCTTTCTTT.

This clone showed up just once. The chain couples TRBV6-1 to TRBJ1-3; TRBD1 matches 10 bases. V was pared by 3 bases and J by 4 bases, with 6 bases of the junction left unmatched. There are 16 residues in the CDR3. The germline V gene encodes CDR1 MNHNS and CDR2 SASEGT. CDR3 coding DNA: TGTGCCAGCAGTGAGACCGGGACAGGGGCAGGAAACACCATATATTTT. It codes for CASSETGTGAGNTIYF.